The 22 T cell receptor beta chains given below trace back to one sample, sequenced in a study of read filtering for tumor transcriptome and immune sequencing. Molecular barcoded adaptors covering alpha/delta and beta/gamma chains were used on roughly 400 ng RNA. Using its own MiXCR run on the reads, TCRdb lists one record per CDR3 protein. This sample has some 130,000 distinct CDR3 sequences, with 10% to 15% found just once. The material sequenced was a population of CD138-negative cells sorted from bone marrow. The receptors were gathered from a donor at least 40 years old with multiple myeloma.

V usage is TRBV3-1 and J usage is TRBJ1-2; tentative D call: TRBD1 (5 bases). V gave up 1 base and J gave up 3 bases, with 12 bases separating them. Germline lookup yields CDR1 LGHDT and CDR2 YNNKEL (reference sequence). This CDR3 has 15 residues. The CDR3: CASSQGGGRDYGYTF. DNA for the CDR3: TGTGCCAGCAGCCAAGGCGGGGGTCGTGACTATGGCTACACCTTC.

To note about this clonotype: This may be a read error: a much more frequent sequence differs by one nucleotide. The V gene is TRBV6-2 or TRBV6-3, the J gene TRBJ2-1, with D unclear. Per germline, CDR1 MNHEY and CDR2 SVGEGT. The CDR3 is 14 residues long. CDR3 sequence: CASSYPGARNEQLF. CDR3 DNA: TGTGCCAGCAGTTATCCTGGAGCACGGAATGAGCAGCTCTTC.

This clonotype was found many times. V and J are TRBV7-9 and TRBJ2-1; D gene unclear. The V gene's germline CDR1 is SEHNR and CDR2 FQNEAQ (reference sequence). CDR3 size: 15 residues. With 1 base removed from V and 1 base from J, the gap between germline ends came to 8 bases. This CDR3 reads CASSLEGASYNEQFF. In nucleotides, the CDR3 is TGTGCCAGCAGCTTAGAAGGCGCTTCCTACAATGAGCAGTTCTTC.

The table lists this clonotype with many counts. This chain joins TRBV27 and TRBJ2-1; 9 nucleotides agree with TRBD2. V lost 6 bases to trimming and J lost 7 bases; unmatched junction nucleotides: 13. This CDR3 region has 16 residues. Germline V gene data show CDR1 as MNHEY and CDR2 as SMNVEV (reference sequence). The CDR3 reads CASSPLSGSGGNEQFF. The CDR3 DNA reads TGTGCCAGCAGCCCCCTTAGCGGGAGTGGGGGAAATGAGCAGTTCTTC.

This clonotype was recorded at least ten times. The chain couples TRBV6-2 or TRBV6-3 to TRBJ2-1; 9 bases agree with TRBD1. CDR3 size: 15 residues. Germline assignment: CDR1 MNHEY and CDR2 SVGEGT. V shed 10 bases and J 5 bases; nucleotides not matched to a gene: 12. The chain's CDR3 is CATMDRGNSHNEQFF. Written as DNA, the CDR3 is TGTGCCACCATGGACAGGGGAAATAGTCACAATGAGCAGTTCTTC.

Ten or more counts support this clonotype. This chain uses TRBV12-3 or TRBV12-4 with TRBJ2-3, with unresolved D. Trimming pared 0 bases from V and 4 bases from J, leaving 11 bases between. The CDR3 has 15 residues. The CDR3, as DNA: TGTGCCAGCAGTTTAGCGAGGTACGGCCCAGATACGCAGTATTTT. Its protein product is CASSLARYGPDTQYF.

The chain recombines TRBV7-2 with TRBJ2-3; D is possibly TRBD1 or TRBD2 (5 bases each). The V and J ends lost 2 bases and 0 bases respectively, with 12 bases between them. Looked up from germline, CDR1 is SGHTA and CDR2 is FQGNSA. The CDR3 spans 16 residues. CDR3 protein: CASSLLGDASTDTQYF. Here the CDR3 DNA reads TGTGCCAGCAGCTTATTGGGGGACGCGAGCACAGATACGCAGTATTTT.

This clonotype was seen ten or more times. The V call is TRBV4-2, the J call TRBJ2-5, with TRBD2 matching over 13 bases. The length of the CDR3 is 17 residues. Germline V gene sequence: CDR1 LGHNA, CDR2 YNFKEQ. V lost 0 bases, J lost 3 bases, and 4 bases stayed unmatched. The CDR3 sequence is CASSQELAGGIEETQYF. For the CDR3, the DNA is TGTGCCAGCAGCCAAGAACTAGCGGGGGGGATAGAAGAGACCCAGTACTTC.

This clonotype was picked up a small number of times. The chain recombines TRBV20-1 with TRBJ2-3, with D possibly matching TRBD2 (5 bases). CDR1 and CDR2 from the germline V gene are DFQATT and SNEGSKA (reference sequence). The germline V and J ends were trimmed by 6 bases and 2 bases, with 15 bases remaining between them. There are 14 residues in the CDR3. This chain's CDR3 is CSASAGSNTDTQYF. The CDR3 bases are TGCAGTGCCTCCGCGGGCTCAAACACAGATACGCAGTATTTT.

There are many counts of this clonotype. This chain joins TRBV6-6 and TRBJ2-5; the match to TRBD2 covers 10 bases. The CDR3 covers 15 residues. CDR1 is MNHNY and CDR2 is SVGAGI in the germline V gene (reference sequence). V shed 1 base, J shed 5 bases, and the junction held 4 bases outside the gene matches. CDR3 sequence: CASSYYNSGGETQYF. In DNA form, the CDR3 reads TGTGCCAGCAGTTACTACAATAGCGGGGGGGAGACCCAGTACTTC.

Of note for this clonotype: A much larger clone is a single base away; this may be a read error. The chain combines TRBV7-2 with TRBJ1-1, with D perhaps TRBD1 (5 bases). CDR1 and CDR2 from the germline V gene are SGHTA and FQGNSA. This CDR3 region has 15 residues. CDR3 amino acids: CASSLLWDGNTAAFF. CDR3 bases: TGTGCCAGCAGCTTACTCTGGGACGGAAACACTGCAGCTTTCTTT.

This clonotype was counted ten times or more. V is TRBV6-2 or TRBV6-3 and J is TRBJ2-1; weak D call: TRBD2 (5 bases). From germline, CDR1 is MNHEY and CDR2 SVGEGT. The CDR3 is 13 amino acids. V lost 4 bases to trimming and J lost 14 bases, with 18 bases between them. As DNA, the CDR3 is TGTGCCAGCAGTTCCTCGCGGGCCGATAGAAAGTTCTTC. As protein: CASSSSRADRKFF.

In its sample, this clonotype was seen many times. This chain connects TRBV29-1 to TRBJ2-5; 9 bases are a match to TRBD2. Germline CDR1 SQVTM, CDR2 ANQGSEA. V was pared by 6 bases and J by 5 bases, with 4 bases of the junction left unmatched. CDR3 length: 12 residues. CDR3 in DNA: TGCAGCGTCTGGCTAGCGGGGGAGACCCAGTACTTC. Residues: CSVWLAGETQYF.

This clonotype came up many times. The chain employs TRBV6-1 and TRBJ1-1; 8 nucleotides agree with TRBD1. The CDR3 sequence is 15 residues long. With V trimmed by 6 bases and J by 3 bases, 9 bases remained unmatched. The germline V gene encodes CDR1 MNHNS and CDR2 SASEGT. CDR3 amino acids: CASSPGQGLHTEAFF. The CDR3 nucleotides read TGTGCCAGCAGCCCCGGACAGGGTTTGCACACTGAAGCTTTCTTT.

This clonotype was recorded many times. The chain combines TRBV20-1 with TRBJ2-7; TRBD1 matches 7 bases. CDR1 is DFQATT and CDR2 is SNEGSKA in the germline V gene (reference sequence). The CDR3 spans 15 residues. Trimming took 3 bases from V and 5 from J; bases not matched to a gene: 13. DNA of the CDR3: TGCAGTGCTAGGGATCTTCAGGGGGTGTCGCACGAGCAGTACTTC. It translates to CSARDLQGVSHEQYF.

The chain has TRBV5-1 and TRBJ1-1; tentative D call: TRBD1 (6 bases). The CDR3 is 15 amino acids. Germline values: CDR1 SGHRS, CDR2 YFSETQ. Trimming cost V 2 bases and J 7 bases, with 18 bases left between them. The CDR3 nucleotides read TGCGCCAGCAGCTTAGGGACAAAAATAGGAGGTGAAGCTTTCTTT. Its translation is CASSLGTKIGGEAFF.

Note on this clonotype: This clone may be a read error of a much larger clone one base away. The chain recombines TRBV9 with TRBJ2-3; D possibly corresponds to TRBD2 (5 bases). This CDR3 contains 15 residues. Looked up from germline, CDR1 is SGDLS and CDR2 is YYNGEE. The CDR3 sequence is CACSVGLLRTDTQYF. The DNA for the CDR3 is TGTGCCTGCAGCGTAGGACTTTTGCGGACAGATACGCAGTATTTT.

This clonotype occurred a few times. The CDR3 ends on some other residue instead of the conserved phenylalanine or tryptophan, so this is likely a read error. The CDR3, as DNA: TGCGCCAGCGCTGACCAGCGGAACGAGCAGTTCCTC. Its translation: CASADQRNEQFL. This sequence joins TRBV10-1 and TRBJ2-1; D may be TRBD2 (5 bases). Trimming cost V 8 bases and J 10 bases, with 15 bases left between them. Germline V gene data show CDR1 as WNHNN and CDR2 as SYGVQD (reference sequence). CDR3 length: 12 residues.

Ten or more counts support this clonotype. The chain couples TRBV11-1 to TRBJ2-1; 11 nucleotides align to TRBD1. V was clipped by 3 bases and J by 9 bases; unmatched bases: 7. Germline CDR1 and CDR2: SGHAT and FQDESV (reference sequence). CDR3 length: 15 residues. CDR3 nucleotide sequence: TGTGCCAGCAGCTTCAGGGACAGGGGGTTCAGTGAGCAGTTCTTC. Its protein product is CASSFRDRGFSEQFF.

About this clonotype: A read error is possible here, since a much larger clone lies one base away. This chain uses TRBV5-1 with TRBJ2-5, with D perhaps being TRBD1 or TRBD2 (5 bases each). CDR3 length equals 14 residues. CDR1 SGHRS and CDR2 YFSETQ come from the germline V gene. The V end was cut by 0 bases, the J end by 7 bases, with 13 bases between. The DNA of the CDR3 is TGCGCCAGCAGCTTGGTCCTAGCTGGGGGGACCCAGTACTTC. It specifies CASSLVLAGGTQYF. The variable domain in full, completed from reference TRBV5-1 and TRBJ2-5, reads KAGVTQTPRYLIKTRGQQVTLSCSPISGHRSVSWYQQTPGQGLQFLFEYFSETQRNKGNFPGRFSGRQFSNSRSEMNVSTLELGDSALYLCASSLVLAGGTQYFGPGTRLLVL.

The table lists this clonotype with many counts. The chain uses TRBV3-1 and TRBJ2-2; D gene unclear. V lost 1 base and J lost 0, with 6 bases in between. Germline V gives CDR1 LGHDT, CDR2 YNNKEL (reference sequence). This CDR3 contains 15 residues. The CDR3 bases are TGTGCCAGCAGCCAAGTTTTGGCGAACACCGGGGAGCTGTTTTTT. Translating gives CASSQVLANTGELFF. Full variable domain (rest looked up from reference TRBV3-1 and TRBJ2-2): DTAVSQTPKYLVTQMGNDKSIKCEQNLGHDTMYWYKQDSKKFLKIMFSYNNKELIINETVPNRFSPKSPDKAHLNLHINSLELGDSAVYFCASSQVLANTGELFFGEGSRLTVL.

The table lists this clonotype with a few counts. The V call is TRBV4-2, the J call TRBJ1-3, with 7 bases aligning to TRBD1. This CDR3 comprises 16 residues. The germline V gene encodes CDR1 LGHNA and CDR2 YNFKEQ. V shed 2 bases, J shed 2 bases, and the junction held 6 bases outside the gene matches. This CDR3 is CASSQQTGNPGNTIYF. As DNA, the CDR3 is TGTGCCAGCAGCCAACAGACAGGGAATCCTGGAAACACCATATATTTT.